These 6 T cell receptor beta chains were all obtained from the same sample, sequenced in a study of blood T cell repertoires in COVID-19. TCRdb's copy holds only in-frame clones and misses some; the assay was immunoSEQ multiplex PCR. The table has around 400,000 clones, 85% to 90% seen once. The sequenced sample consisted of PBMCs or T cells enriched from blood (not recorded which). Source of these receptors: a woman in her twenties or thirties who had recovered from COVID-19.

This clone was counted only a few times. This chain connects TRBV28 to TRBJ1-2, with D perhaps matching TRBD1 (5 bases). Germline CDR1 reads MDHEN; CDR2 reads SYDVKM. The V gene lost 1 base and the J gene lost 3 bases, with 12 bases spanning the gap. The CDR3 sequence is 15 residues long. CDR3 DNA sequence: TGTGCCAGCAGTTTATTGGTGGGAGGGGACTATGGCTACACCTTC. Translation: CASSLLVGGDYGYTF.

J is TRBJ1-2 and V is TRBV12-3 or TRBV12-4; the D gene is possibly TRBD1 (6 bases). There are 13 residues in the CDR3. Trimming removed 6 bases from V and 4 bases from J, with 12 bases in between. The CDR3, as DNA: TGTGCCAGCAGGAACAGGGAACTCTATGGCTACACCTTC. Translation gives CASRNRELYGYTF.

The chain employs TRBV28 and TRBJ2-2, with D uncertain. Germline CDR1 is MDHEN and CDR2 is SYDVKM. The ends were cut back, 1 base at V and 8 bases at J, with 2 bases in the middle. This CDR3 is built from 11 residues. The CDR3 DNA reads TGTGCCAGCAGTTTATCTGGGGAGCTGTTTTTT. As protein: CASSLSGELFF.

CDR3 DNA: TGTGCCAGCTCACCCCGACTAGCGGGGGGCGCAGATACGCAGTATTTT. Residues: CASSPRLAGGADTQYF. The chain uses TRBV18 and TRBJ2-3; 13 bases align to TRBD2. The CDR3 length is 16 residues. Germline CDR1 KGHSH, CDR2 LQKENI. The J segment lost 4 bases and the V segment lost 3 bases, leaving 4 bases of the junction unmatched.

A remark on this clone: Other DNA sequences of this sample code for an identical CDR3. The gene calls are TRBV6-5 and TRBJ1-1; no clear D. This CDR3 is 11 amino acids long. Germline-derived CDR1 and CDR2 are MNHEY and SVGAGI. Trimming shortened V by 6 bases and J by 3 bases, and 5 bases separated the two germline ends. CDR3 residues: CASSRDTEAFF. For the CDR3, the DNA is TGTGCCAGCAGCCGCGACACTGAAGCTTTCTTT.

The genes are TRBV7-9 and TRBJ2-7, with D perhaps TRBD1 (6 bases). This CDR3 has 14 residues. Germline loops: CDR1 SEHNR, CDR2 FQNEAQ (reference sequence). Between the trimmed V and J ends, which lost 8 bases and 4 bases, there was a span of 18 bases. CDR3 nucleotides: TGTGCCAGCGGTCCCCGGGGTCAGGGGTACGAGCAGTACTTC. Protein: CASGPRGQGYEQYF.